The clone carrying this T cell receptor (beta chain) has more than one count but fewer than ten. With 3 bases removed from V and 3 bases from J, the gap between germline ends came to 9 bases. This CDR3 region has 13 residues. The germline gives CDR1 LNHNV, CDR2 YYDKDF (reference sequence). RNA transcripts provided the source from which TCR beta CDR3 regions were amplified. An initial round of RT-PCR targeting the TCR CDR3 relied on the HTBI primer set. TCRdb fed the multiplex PCR reads into MiXCR, producing one record per CDR3 protein. The sample carries hundreds of thousands of distinct CDR3 sequences, approximately 15% recorded once. The data were obtained in a study of T cells in Graves' hyperthyroidism and ophthalmopathy.

The rearrangement joins TRBV15 to TRBJ2-7, with TRBD1 as a possible D gene (5 bases). Material: blood. This sequence originates from a middle-aged woman with Graves' ophthalmopathy. The DNA of the CDR3 is TGTGCCACCAGCAGCAACAGGAACTACGAGCAGTACTTC. Amino acids: CATSSNRNYEQYF.